These 25 T cell receptor beta chains share one sample of origin, sequenced in a study of cytomegalovirus exposure and HLA in healthy donors. The PCR used 60 Vbeta and 13 Jbeta primers. The repertoire was sequenced with immunoSEQ multiplex PCR; TCRdb's copy has only in-frame clones and lacks some. This table holds around 100,000 clones, 60% to 85% found once. The sample was PBMCs. The receptors were sampled from a woman in her forties in good health and CMV-seropositive.

This clone came up once. The chain carries TRBV19 and TRBJ2-7; tentatively, D is TRBD2 (6 bases). CDR3 length: 15 residues. Between the trimmed V and J ends, which lost 0 bases and 5 bases, there was a span of 14 bases. Germline CDR1 LNHDA, CDR2 SQIVND (reference sequence). DNA for the CDR3: TGTGCCAGTAGTATAGATCGTAGCGGTCCCGACGAGCAGTACTTC. It codes for CASSIDRSGPDEQYF.

As DNA, the CDR3 is TGTGCCAGCAATTCTGACCCGGAGGCCTCCAGGTACGAGCAGTACTTC. The encoded protein is CASNSDPEASRYEQYF. The chain combines TRBV9 with TRBJ2-7; TRBD2 is a possible D gene (5 bases). The CDR3 totals 16 residues. Germline V lookup: CDR1 SGDLS, CDR2 YYNGEE. The V and J ends lost 6 bases and 4 bases respectively, with 23 bases between them.

The rearrangement joins TRBV6-1 to TRBJ2-5; unclear D gene. V lost 2 bases and J lost 3, with 10 bases in between. From germline, CDR1 is MNHNS and CDR2 SASEGT. The CDR3 contains 14 residues. The CDR3 nucleotides read TGTGCCAGCAGTGAACGGCGACTCGAAGAGACCCAGTACTTC. Translated, it gives CASSERRLEETQYF.

The rearrangement joins TRBV19 to TRBJ1-1; the match to TRBD1 covers 7 bases. Germline V CDR1 and CDR2: LNHDA, SQIVND (reference sequence). The V and J ends lost 1 base and 8 bases, in that order; junction bases with no gene match: 4. The CDR3 is made up of 13 amino acids. CDR3 nucleotides: TGTGCCAGTAGTATAGTGGGACAGAGAGAAGCTTTCTTT. This sequence encodes CASSIVGQREAFF.

This clone was detected only once. The genes are TRBV7-2 and TRBJ2-7; D is perhaps TRBD1 (5 bases). V shed 5 bases and J shed 3 bases, with 11 bases lying between them. Germline V gene sequence: CDR1 SGHTA, CDR2 FQGNSA. The CDR3 sequence is 13 residues long. The CDR3 spells CASSNRQNYEQYF. The CDR3 nucleotides read TGTGCCAGCAGCAACCGACAGAACTACGAGCAGTACTTC. The variable domain in full, completed from reference TRBV7-2 and TRBJ2-7, reads GAGVSQSPSNKVTEKGKDVELRCDPISGHTALYWYRQSLGQGLEFLIYFQGNSAPDKSGLPSDRFSAERTGGSVSTLTIQRTQQEDSAVYLCASSNRQNYEQYFGPGTRLTVT.

The genes are TRBV6-6 and TRBJ1-2; TRBD1 is a possible D gene (6 bases). Between the trimmed V and J ends, which lost 6 bases and 4 bases, there was a span of 9 bases. Looked up from germline, CDR1 is MNHNY and CDR2 is SVGAGI (reference sequence). The CDR3 length is 12 residues. CDR3 coding DNA: TGTGCCAGCAGAGGACAGTTCTATGGCTACACCTTC. This gives the protein CASRGQFYGYTF.

The rearrangement links TRBV18 to TRBJ1-1, with D perhaps TRBD1 (6 bases). With 2 bases removed from V and 4 bases from J, the gap between germline ends came to 17 bases. Per the germline V gene, CDR1 is KGHSH and CDR2 is LQKENI. The CDR3 is 16 residues long. CDR3 loop: CASSPRGGSGCTEAFF. The CDR3, as DNA: TGTGCCAGCTCACCAAGGGGGGGGTCTGGTTGCACTGAAGCTTTCTTT.

In DNA form, the CDR3 reads TGCGCCAGCAGCCCGCGAGGTCTAGCGACTATCACCGGGGAGCTGTTTTTT. Protein sequence: CASSPRGLATITGELFF. This chain joins TRBV4-1 and TRBJ2-2, with D possibly matching TRBD2 (6 bases). The germline V gene has CDR1 MGHRA and CDR2 YSYEKL. The CDR3 has 17 residues. V was cut by 4 bases and J by 4 bases, with 19 bases left in between.

The rearrangement joins TRBV29-1 to TRBJ2-5; 8 nucleotides agree with TRBD1. The J call may not be correct, given that the DNA end is closer to TRBJ2-7. The length of the CDR3 is 15 residues. Germline CDR1 is SQVTM and CDR2 is ANQGSEA. CDR3 protein: CSVGLYGQGQDEQYF. The CDR3 DNA is TGCAGCGTTGGATTATACGGACAGGGTCAGGACGAGCAGTACTTC.

This chain links TRBV4-2 with TRBJ2-3; 11 bases align to TRBD1. V shed 1 base, J shed 3 bases, and the junction held 3 bases outside the gene matches. Germline CDR1 is LGHNA and CDR2 is YNFKEQ. The CDR3 runs 16 residues. The CDR3 coding sequence is TGTGCCAGCAGCCAAGCTGGACAGGGGGCTACAGATACGCAGTATTTT. Its translation is CASSQAGQGATDTQYF.

This clone was seen just once. The chain couples TRBV11-3 to TRBJ2-7, with D possibly matching TRBD2 (5 bases). Germline loops: CDR1 SGHNT, CDR2 YENEEA. The V end lost 6 bases, the J end lost 5 bases, and 20 bases lay between the germline ends. The CDR3 consists of 15 residues. CDR3 bases: TGTGCCAGCAGTCCCGTTATTAGGCGAGGGAACGAGCAGTACTTC. It is translated as CASSPVIRRGNEQYF.

This clone was observed once. V gene TRBV28 combines with J gene TRBJ2-7, with TRBD1 matching over 8 bases. The CDR3 loop spans 16 amino acids. Germline CDR1 reads MDHEN; CDR2 reads SYDVKM. Trimming at V came to 4 bases and at J to 4 bases, leaving 12 bases not matched to a gene. The CDR3 nucleotides are TGTGCCAGCAGTTCCCTAGGGACAGGAGCGTTGTACGAGCAGTACTTC. This codes for CASSSLGTGALYEQYF.

The rearrangement joins TRBV5-1 to TRBJ1-2, with D perhaps TRBD1 (6 bases). Germline V lookup: CDR1 SGHRS, CDR2 YFSETQ. The CDR3 is 15 amino acids. V gave up 0 bases and J gave up 8 bases, with 17 bases separating them. The CDR3 DNA reads as TGCGCCAGCAGCTTGGATTATAGGACAGCTGGGGGCTACACCTTC. Protein: CASSLDYRTAGGYTF.

The gene calls are TRBV13 and TRBJ1-2; no clear D. The V gene lost 5 bases and the J gene lost 0 bases, with 22 bases spanning the gap. Germline CDR1 PRHDT, CDR2 FYEKMQ (reference sequence). The CDR3 extends over 18 amino acids. The CDR3 DNA reads TGTGCCAGCAGCCGAAATACCCTCGCAGGCGGGACTAACTATGGCTACACCTTC. It yields the protein CASSRNTLAGGTNYGYTF.

This clone appeared a few times. An end of the junction differs from the germline gene, which may be a read error. This rearrangement joins TRBV18 to TRBJ2-5; 7 bases fit TRBD1. Germline V gene lookup returns CDR1 KGHSH and CDR2 LQKENI. The CDR3 spans 13 residues. As DNA, the CDR3 is TGTGCCAGCTCATCGTCAACAGGGGATCCTTTTAACTTC. Protein product: CASSSSTGDPFNF.

As to this clone: At one boundary the junction diverges from the germline segment, which might be a read error. This sequence joins TRBV7-7 and TRBJ1-3; 10 nucleotides agree with TRBD1. The CDR3 runs to 15 residues. Germline V gene lookup returns CDR1 SSHAT and CDR2 FNYEAQ (reference sequence). The DNA for the CDR3 is TGTGCTAGCAGCCTTGGGACAGGGGCTGGAAACACCATATATTTT. It yields the protein CASSLGTGAGNTIYF.

The chain employs TRBV11-2 and TRBJ2-2; 7 nucleotides line up with TRBD2. CDR1 is SGHAT and CDR2 is FQNNGV in the germline V gene. Trimming removed 2 bases from V and 5 bases from J; junction bases left unmatched: 8. This CDR3 is built from 16 residues. CDR3 protein: CASSLNGGSGTGELFF. In nucleotides, the CDR3 is TGTGCCAGCAGCTTAAATGGCGGGAGTGGTACCGGGGAGCTGTTTTTT.

This chain links TRBV7-9 with TRBJ2-3; 13 positions agree with TRBD2. Unmatched junction bases numbered 5, after V lost 6 bases and J lost 2 bases. The CDR3 totals 16 residues. Germline V gene data show CDR1 as SEHNR and CDR2 as FQNEAQ (reference sequence). The CDR3 nucleotides read TGTGCCAGCAGAGATGGACTAGCGGGAGTCACAGATACGCAGTATTTT. Protein product: CASRDGLAGVTDTQYF.

The CDR3 DNA reads as TGTGCCACCTGGGGGGAGGCCCAGTACTTC. Its translation is CATWGEAQYF. This chain links TRBV11-3 with TRBJ2-5, with a tentative D call TRBD2 (6 bases). V was clipped by 10 bases and J by 9 bases, with 12 bases between them. The germline V gene has CDR1 SGHNT and CDR2 YENEEA. The CDR3 is 10 amino acids.

This clone occurred a few times. The rearrangement joins TRBV18 to TRBJ2-5; D remains ambiguous. Germline V CDR1 and CDR2: KGHSH, LQKENI. This CDR3 is 11 amino acids long. The germline V and J ends were trimmed by 6 bases and 3 bases, with 5 bases remaining between them. The CDR3 spells CASSEKETQYF. DNA for the CDR3: TGTGCCAGCTCGGAGAAAGAGACCCAGTACTTC.

The rearrangement joins TRBV5-4 to TRBJ2-7; the D is unclear. The CDR3 length is 14 residues. From germline, CDR1 is SGHNT and CDR2 YYREEE (reference sequence). V was cut by 1 base and J by 5 bases, with 13 bases left in between. The CDR3 region has the DNA TGTGCCAGCAGCTTGTCGGAGTTCGCCCACGAGCAGTACTTC. Its translation: CASSLSEFAHEQYF.

This clone was recorded once. This chain links TRBV5-1 with TRBJ2-3; D remains ambiguous. V gave up 2 bases and J gave up 4 bases, with 14 bases separating them. The V gene's germline CDR1 is SGHRS and CDR2 YFSETQ. CDR3 size: 15 residues. The CDR3 loop reads CASSFFQYQSDTQYF. In nucleotides, the CDR3 is TGCGCCAGCAGCTTCTTTCAGTACCAGTCAGATACGCAGTATTTT.

This chain connects TRBV10-1 to TRBJ2-3, with TRBD1 matching 11 bases. Trimming cost V 5 bases and J 4 bases; bases outside gene matches: 2. In germline, CDR1 is WNHNN, CDR2 SYGVQD (reference sequence). The CDR3 has 14 residues. The CDR3 here is CASSRDRGADTQYF. The DNA for the CDR3 is TGCGCCAGCAGTAGGGACAGGGGGGCAGATACGCAGTATTTT.

The chain recombines TRBV29-1 with TRBJ1-5; D is perhaps TRBD1 (6 bases). Per the germline V gene, CDR1 is SQVTM and CDR2 is ANQGSEA. The CDR3 spans 15 residues. The V end lost 7 bases, the J end lost 4 bases, and 20 bases lay between the germline ends. CDR3 nucleotides: TGCAGCGCCCTCCACCGGGACACCAGTAATCAGCCCCAGCATTTT. Its translation is CSALHRDTSNQPQHF.

V and J are TRBV6-1 and TRBJ2-3; 10 nucleotides align to TRBD2. This CDR3 comprises 16 residues. The V segment lost 2 bases and the J segment 6 bases; nucleotides outside the gene matches: 8. CDR1 and CDR2 from the germline V gene are MNHNS and SASEGT. The CDR3 nucleotides are TGTGCCAGCAGTGAATTCCTAGCGGGAGCGTCTGATACGCAGTATTTT. It yields the protein CASSEFLAGASDTQYF.